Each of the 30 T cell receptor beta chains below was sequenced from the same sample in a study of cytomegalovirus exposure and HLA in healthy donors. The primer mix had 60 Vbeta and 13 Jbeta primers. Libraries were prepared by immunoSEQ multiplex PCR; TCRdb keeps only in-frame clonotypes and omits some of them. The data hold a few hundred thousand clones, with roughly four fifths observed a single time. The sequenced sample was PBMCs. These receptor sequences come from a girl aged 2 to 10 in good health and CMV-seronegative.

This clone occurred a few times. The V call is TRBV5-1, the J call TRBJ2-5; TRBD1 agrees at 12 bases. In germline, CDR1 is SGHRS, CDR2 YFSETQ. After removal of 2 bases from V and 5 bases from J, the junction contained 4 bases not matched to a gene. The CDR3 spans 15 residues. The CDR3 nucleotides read TGCGCCAGCAGCTTCGGGACAGGGGGCCGGGAGACCCAGTACTTC. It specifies CASSFGTGGRETQYF.

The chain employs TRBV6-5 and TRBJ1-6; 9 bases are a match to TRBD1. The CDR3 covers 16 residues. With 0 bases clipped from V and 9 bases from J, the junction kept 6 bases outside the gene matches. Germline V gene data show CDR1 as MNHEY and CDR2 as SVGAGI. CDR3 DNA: TGTGCCAGCAGTTACTCACTGGGGACAGGGACTTCACCCCTCCACTTT. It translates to CASSYSLGTGTSPLHF.

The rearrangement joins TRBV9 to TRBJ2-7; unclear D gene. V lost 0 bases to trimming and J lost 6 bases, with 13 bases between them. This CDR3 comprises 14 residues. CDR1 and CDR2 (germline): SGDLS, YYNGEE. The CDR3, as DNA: TGTGCCAGCAGCGTAGGCCCCTCCCGCGGCGAGCAGTACTTC. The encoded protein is CASSVGPSRGEQYF.

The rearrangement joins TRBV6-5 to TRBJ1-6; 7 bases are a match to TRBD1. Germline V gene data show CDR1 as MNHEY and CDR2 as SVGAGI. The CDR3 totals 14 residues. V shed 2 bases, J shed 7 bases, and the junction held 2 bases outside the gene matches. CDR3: CASSYDRENSPLHF. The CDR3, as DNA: TGTGCCAGCAGTTACGACAGGGAGAATTCACCCCTCCACTTT.

CDR3 residues: CASSGGQGVGTEAFF. In DNA, the CDR3 is TGTGCCAGCAGCGGGGGACAGGGAGTTGGCACTGAAGCTTTCTTT. V usage is TRBV5-5 and J usage is TRBJ1-1, with 9 nucleotides matching TRBD1. The germline gives CDR1 SGHKS, CDR2 YYEKEE (reference sequence). V shed 4 bases and J 4 bases; nucleotides not matched to a gene: 8. The CDR3 has 15 residues.

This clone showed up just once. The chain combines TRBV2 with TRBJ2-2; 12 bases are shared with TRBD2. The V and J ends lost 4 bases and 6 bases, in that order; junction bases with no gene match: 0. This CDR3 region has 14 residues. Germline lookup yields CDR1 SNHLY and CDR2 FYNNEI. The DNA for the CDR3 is TGTGCCAGCAGTGGACTAGCGGGGGCCGGGGAGCTGTTTTTT. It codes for CASSGLAGAGELFF.

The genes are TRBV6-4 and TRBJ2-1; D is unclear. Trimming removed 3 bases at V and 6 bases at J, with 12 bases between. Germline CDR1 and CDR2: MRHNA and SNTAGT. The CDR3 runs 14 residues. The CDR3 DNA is TGTGCCAGCAGTGAGCAGGAAGAAGGCAATGAGCAGTTCTTC. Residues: CASSEQEEGNEQFF.

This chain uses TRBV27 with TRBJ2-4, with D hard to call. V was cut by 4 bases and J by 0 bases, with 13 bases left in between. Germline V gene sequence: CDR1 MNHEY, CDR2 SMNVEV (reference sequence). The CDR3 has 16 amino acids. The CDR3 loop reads CASSSLVDLAKNIQYF. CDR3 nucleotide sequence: TGTGCCAGCAGTTCCCTCGTAGATTTAGCCAAAAACATTCAGTACTTC.

The CDR3 here is CASSSLSGPNTGELFF. Written as DNA, the CDR3 is TGTGCCAGCAGTAGCCTCAGCGGACCGAACACCGGGGAGCTGTTTTTT. The gene calls are TRBV2 and TRBJ2-2; maybe TRBD2 (5 bases). The germline CDR1 and CDR2 sequences are SNHLY and FYNNEI. The CDR3 sequence is 16 residues long. Trimming shortened V by 5 bases and J by 0 bases, and 13 bases separated the two germline ends. Based on the CDR3 plus reference TRBV2 and TRBJ2-2, the full variable domain is EPEVTQTPSHQVTQMGQEVILRCVPISNHLYFYWYRQILGQKVEFLVSFYNNEISEKSEIFDDQFSVERPDGSNFTLKIRSTKLEDSAMYFCASSSLSGPNTGELFFGEGSRLTVL.

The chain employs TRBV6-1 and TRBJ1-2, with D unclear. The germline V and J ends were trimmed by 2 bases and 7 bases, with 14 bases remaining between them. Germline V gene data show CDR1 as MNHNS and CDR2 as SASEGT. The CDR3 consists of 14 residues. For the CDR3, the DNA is TGTGCCAGCAGTGAATTCGACGGAGTAGCTGGCTACACCTTC. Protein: CASSEFDGVAGYTF.

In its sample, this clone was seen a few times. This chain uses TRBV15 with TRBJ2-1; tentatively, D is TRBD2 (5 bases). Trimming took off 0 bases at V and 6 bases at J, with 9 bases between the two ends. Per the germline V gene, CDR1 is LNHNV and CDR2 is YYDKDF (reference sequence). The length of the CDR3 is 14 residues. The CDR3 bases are TGTGCCACCAGCAGAGATCTCAGCGGCAATGAGCAGTTCTTC. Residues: CATSRDLSGNEQFF.

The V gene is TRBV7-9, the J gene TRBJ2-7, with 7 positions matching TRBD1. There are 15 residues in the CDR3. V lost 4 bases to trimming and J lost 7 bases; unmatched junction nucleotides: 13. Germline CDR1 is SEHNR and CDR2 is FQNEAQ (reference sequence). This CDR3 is CASSSWDSGPGEQYF. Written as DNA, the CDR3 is TGTGCCAGCAGCTCTTGGGACAGTGGGCCTGGGGAGCAGTACTTC.

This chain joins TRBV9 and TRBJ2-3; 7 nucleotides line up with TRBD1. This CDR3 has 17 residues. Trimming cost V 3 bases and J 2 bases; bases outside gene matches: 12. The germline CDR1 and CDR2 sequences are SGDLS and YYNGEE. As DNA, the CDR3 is TGTGCCAGCAGCGGGAGAGGGGGCGCGGGCCTCACAGATACGCAGTATTTT. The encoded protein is CASSGRGGAGLTDTQYF.

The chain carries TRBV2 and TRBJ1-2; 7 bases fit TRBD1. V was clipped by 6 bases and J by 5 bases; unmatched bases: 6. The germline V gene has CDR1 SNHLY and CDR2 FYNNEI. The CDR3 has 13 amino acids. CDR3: CASRDRVGYGYTF. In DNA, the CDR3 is TGTGCCAGCAGAGACAGGGTCGGATATGGCTACACCTTC. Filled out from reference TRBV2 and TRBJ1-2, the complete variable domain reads EPEVTQTPSHQVTQMGQEVILRCVPISNHLYFYWYRQILGQKVEFLVSFYNNEISEKSEIFDDQFSVERPDGSNFTLKIRSTKLEDSAMYFCASRDRVGYGYTFGSGTRLTVV.

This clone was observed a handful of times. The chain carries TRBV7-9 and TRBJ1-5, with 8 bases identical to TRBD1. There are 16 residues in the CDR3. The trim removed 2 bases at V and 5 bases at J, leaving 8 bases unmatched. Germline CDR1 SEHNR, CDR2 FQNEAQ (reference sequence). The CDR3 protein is CASSLSGGVDYQPQHF. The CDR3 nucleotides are TGTGCCAGCAGCTTATCAGGGGGCGTAGACTATCAGCCCCAGCATTTT.

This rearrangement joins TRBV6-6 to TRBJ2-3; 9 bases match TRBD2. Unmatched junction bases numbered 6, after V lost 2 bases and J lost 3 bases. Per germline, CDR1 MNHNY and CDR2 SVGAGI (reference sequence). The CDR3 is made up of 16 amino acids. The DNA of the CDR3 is TGTGCCAGCAGTTACGTAGCGGGAGTAAAAACAGATACGCAGTATTTT. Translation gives CASSYVAGVKTDTQYF.

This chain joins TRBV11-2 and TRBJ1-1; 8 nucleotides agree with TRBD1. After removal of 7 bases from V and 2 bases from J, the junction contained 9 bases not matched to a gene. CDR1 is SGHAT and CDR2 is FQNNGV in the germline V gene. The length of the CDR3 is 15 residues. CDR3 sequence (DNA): TGTGCCAGCACCCGACAGGGGTCGCGAAACACTGAAGCTTTCTTT. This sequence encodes CASTRQGSRNTEAFF.

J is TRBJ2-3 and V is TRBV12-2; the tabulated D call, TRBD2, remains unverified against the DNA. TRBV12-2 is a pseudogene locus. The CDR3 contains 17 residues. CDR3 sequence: CASRLAQSGRPGDTQYF. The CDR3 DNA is TGTGCAAGTCGCTTAGCGCAAAGCGGGAGGCCGGGGGATACGCAGTATTTT.

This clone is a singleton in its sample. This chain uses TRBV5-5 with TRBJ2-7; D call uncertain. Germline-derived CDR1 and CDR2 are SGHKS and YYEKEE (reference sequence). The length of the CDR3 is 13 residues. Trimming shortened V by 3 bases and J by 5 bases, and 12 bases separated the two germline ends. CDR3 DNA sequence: TGTGCCAGCAGCTGGGCCGAAGGAAACGAGCAGTACTTC. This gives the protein CASSWAEGNEQYF.

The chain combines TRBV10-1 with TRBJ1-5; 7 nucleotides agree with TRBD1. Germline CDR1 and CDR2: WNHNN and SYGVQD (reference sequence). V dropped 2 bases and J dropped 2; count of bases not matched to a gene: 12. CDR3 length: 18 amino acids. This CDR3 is CASSETHRGGIRNQPQHF. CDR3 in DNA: TGCGCCAGCAGTGAGACACACAGGGGTGGTATACGCAATCAGCCCCAGCATTTT.

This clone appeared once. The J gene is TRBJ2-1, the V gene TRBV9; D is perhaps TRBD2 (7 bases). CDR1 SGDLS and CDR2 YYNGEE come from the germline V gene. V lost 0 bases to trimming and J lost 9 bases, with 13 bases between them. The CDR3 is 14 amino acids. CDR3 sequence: CASSVVGGAAEQFF. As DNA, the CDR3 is TGTGCCAGCAGCGTAGTGGGGGGGGCGGCTGAGCAGTTCTTC. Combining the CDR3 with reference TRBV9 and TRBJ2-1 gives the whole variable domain DSGVTQTPKHLITATGQRVTLRCSPRSGDLSVYWYQQSLDQGLQFLIQYYNGEERAKGNILERFSAQQFPDLHSELNLSSLELGDSALYFCASSVVGGAAEQFFGPGTRLTVL.

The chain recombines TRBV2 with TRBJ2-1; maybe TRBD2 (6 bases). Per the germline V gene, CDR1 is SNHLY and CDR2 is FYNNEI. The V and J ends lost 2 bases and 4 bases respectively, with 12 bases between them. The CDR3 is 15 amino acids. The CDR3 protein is CASSERSGSYNEQFF. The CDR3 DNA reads TGTGCCAGCAGTGAACGTAGCGGTTCTTACAATGAGCAGTTCTTC. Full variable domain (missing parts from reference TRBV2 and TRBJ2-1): EPEVTQTPSHQVTQMGQEVILRCVPISNHLYFYWYRQILGQKVEFLVSFYNNEISEKSEIFDDQFSVERPDGSNFTLKIRSTKLEDSAMYFCASSERSGSYNEQFFGPGTRLTVL.

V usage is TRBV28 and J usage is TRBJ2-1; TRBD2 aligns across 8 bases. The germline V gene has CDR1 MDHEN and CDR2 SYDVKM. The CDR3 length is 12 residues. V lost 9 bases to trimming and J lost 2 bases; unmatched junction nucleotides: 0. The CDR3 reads CASSGTYNEQFF. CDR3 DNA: TGTGCCAGTAGCGGGACCTACAATGAGCAGTTCTTC.

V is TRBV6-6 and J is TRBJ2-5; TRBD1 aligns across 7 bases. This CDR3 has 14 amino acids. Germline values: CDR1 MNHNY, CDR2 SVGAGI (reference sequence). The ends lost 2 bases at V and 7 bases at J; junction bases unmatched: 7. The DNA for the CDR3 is TGTGCCAGCAGTTACGGGACAGCGCTTGGGACCCAGTACTTC. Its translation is CASSYGTALGTQYF.

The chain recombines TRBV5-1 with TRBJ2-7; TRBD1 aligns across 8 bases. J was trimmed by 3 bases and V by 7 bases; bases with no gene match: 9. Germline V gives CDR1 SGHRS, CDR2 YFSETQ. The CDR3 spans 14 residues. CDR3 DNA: TGCGCCAGCCCGCTGGGGACAGGATTCTACGAGCAGTACTTC. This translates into CASPLGTGFYEQYF.

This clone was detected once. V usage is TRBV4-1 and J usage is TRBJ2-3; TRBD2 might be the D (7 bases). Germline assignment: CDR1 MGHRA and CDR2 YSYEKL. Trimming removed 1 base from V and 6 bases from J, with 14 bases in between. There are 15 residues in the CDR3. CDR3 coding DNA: TGCGCCAGCAGCCAAGTAGGGGGGGCCGGCGATACGCAGTATTTT. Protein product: CASSQVGGAGDTQYF.

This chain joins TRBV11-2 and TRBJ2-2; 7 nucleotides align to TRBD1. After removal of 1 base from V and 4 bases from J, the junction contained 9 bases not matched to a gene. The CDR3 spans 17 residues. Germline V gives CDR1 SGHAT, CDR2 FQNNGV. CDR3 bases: TGTGCCAGCAGCTTAGGACAGGGTTTATCGGGCACCGGGGAGCTGTTTTTT. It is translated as CASSLGQGLSGTGELFF.

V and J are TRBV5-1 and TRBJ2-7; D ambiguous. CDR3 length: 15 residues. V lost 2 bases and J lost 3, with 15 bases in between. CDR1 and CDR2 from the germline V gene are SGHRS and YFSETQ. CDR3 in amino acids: CASSFRPLGIYEQYF. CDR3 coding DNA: TGCGCCAGCAGCTTTCGACCCCTAGGAATCTACGAGCAGTACTTC.

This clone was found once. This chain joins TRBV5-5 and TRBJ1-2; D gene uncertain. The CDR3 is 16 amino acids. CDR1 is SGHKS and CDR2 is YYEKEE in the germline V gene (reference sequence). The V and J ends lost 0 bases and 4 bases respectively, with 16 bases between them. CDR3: CASSLAVLPRGYGYTF. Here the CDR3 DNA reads TGTGCCAGCAGCTTGGCAGTACTCCCGAGAGGCTATGGCTACACCTTC.

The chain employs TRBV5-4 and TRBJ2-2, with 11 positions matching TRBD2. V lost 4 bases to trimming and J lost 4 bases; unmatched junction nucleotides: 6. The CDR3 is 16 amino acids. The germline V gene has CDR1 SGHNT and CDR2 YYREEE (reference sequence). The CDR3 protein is CASSRGTSGSTGELFF. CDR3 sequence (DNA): TGTGCCAGCAGCCGAGGGACTAGCGGTTCCACCGGGGAGCTGTTTTTT. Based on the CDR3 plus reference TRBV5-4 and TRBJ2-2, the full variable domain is ETGVTQSPTHLIKTRGQQVTLRCSSQSGHNTVSWYQQALGQGPQFIFQYYREEENGRGNFPPRFSGLQFPNYSSELNVNALELDDSALYLCASSRGTSGSTGELFFGEGSRLTVL.